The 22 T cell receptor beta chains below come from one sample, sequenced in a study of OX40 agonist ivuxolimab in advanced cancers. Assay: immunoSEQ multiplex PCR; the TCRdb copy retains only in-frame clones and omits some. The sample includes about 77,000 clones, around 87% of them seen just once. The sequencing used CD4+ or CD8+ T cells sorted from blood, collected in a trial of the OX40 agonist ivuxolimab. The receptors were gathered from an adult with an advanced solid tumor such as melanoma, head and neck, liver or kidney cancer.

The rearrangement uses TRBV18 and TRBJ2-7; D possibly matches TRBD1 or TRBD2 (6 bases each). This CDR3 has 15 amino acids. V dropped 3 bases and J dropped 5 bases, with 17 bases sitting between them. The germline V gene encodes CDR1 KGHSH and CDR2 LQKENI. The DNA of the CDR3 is TGTGCCAGCTCACCCTTAAATACAGGGAGGAACGAGCAGTACTTC. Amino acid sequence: CASSPLNTGRNEQYF.

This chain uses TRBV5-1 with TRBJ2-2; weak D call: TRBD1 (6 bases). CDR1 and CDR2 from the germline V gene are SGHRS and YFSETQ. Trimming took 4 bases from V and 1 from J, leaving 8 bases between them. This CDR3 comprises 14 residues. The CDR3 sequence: CASSRQENTGELFF. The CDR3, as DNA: TGCGCCAGCAGCCGACAGGAGAACACCGGGGAGCTGTTTTTT.

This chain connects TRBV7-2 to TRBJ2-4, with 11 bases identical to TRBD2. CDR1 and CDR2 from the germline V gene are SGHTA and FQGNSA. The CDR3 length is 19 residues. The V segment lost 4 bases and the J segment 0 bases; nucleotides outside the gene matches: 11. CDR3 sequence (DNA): TGTGCCAGCAGCTCGTTACTAGCGGGAGAATTAACAGCCAAAAACATTCAGTACTTC. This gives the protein CASSSLLAGELTAKNIQYF.

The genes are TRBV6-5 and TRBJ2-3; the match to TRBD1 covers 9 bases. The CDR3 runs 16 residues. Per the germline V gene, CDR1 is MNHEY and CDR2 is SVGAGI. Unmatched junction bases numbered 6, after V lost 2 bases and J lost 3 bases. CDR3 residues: CASSYADRGGTDTQYF. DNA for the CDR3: TGTGCCAGCAGTTACGCGGACAGGGGTGGGACAGATACGCAGTATTTT.

The CDR3 DNA reads TGTGCCAGCTCACCCCAGGGGGCAAGGCAGAACACTGAAGCTTTCTTT. Protein product: CASSPQGARQNTEAFF. The chain recombines TRBV18 with TRBJ1-1; 8 nucleotides match TRBD1. V shed 3 bases, J shed 1 base, and the junction held 7 bases outside the gene matches. Germline lookup yields CDR1 KGHSH and CDR2 LQKENI. The length of the CDR3 is 16 residues.

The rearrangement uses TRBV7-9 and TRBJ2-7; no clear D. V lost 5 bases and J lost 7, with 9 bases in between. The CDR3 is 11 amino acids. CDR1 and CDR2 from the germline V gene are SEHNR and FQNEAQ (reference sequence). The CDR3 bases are TGTGCCAGCAGCGGCCGGGTAGAGCAGTACTTC. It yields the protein CASSGRVEQYF.

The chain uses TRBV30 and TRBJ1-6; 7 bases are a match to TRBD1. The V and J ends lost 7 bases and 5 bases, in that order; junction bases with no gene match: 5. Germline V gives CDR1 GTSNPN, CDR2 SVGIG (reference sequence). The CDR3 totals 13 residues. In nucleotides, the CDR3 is TGTGCCTCCTGGGACAGCCATAATTCACCCCTCCACTTT. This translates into CASWDSHNSPLHF.

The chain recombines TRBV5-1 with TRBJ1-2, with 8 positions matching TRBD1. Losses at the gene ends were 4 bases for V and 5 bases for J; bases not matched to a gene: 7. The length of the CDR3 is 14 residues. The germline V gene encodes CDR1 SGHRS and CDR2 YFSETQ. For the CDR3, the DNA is TGCGCCAGCAGCACAGGACAGGGTCGATATGGCTACACCTTC. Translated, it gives CASSTGQGRYGYTF. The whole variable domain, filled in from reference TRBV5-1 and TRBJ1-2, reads KAGVTQTPRYLIKTRGQQVTLSCSPISGHRSVSWYQQTPGQGLQFLFEYFSETQRNKGNFPGRFSGRQFSNSRSEMNVSTLELGDSALYLCASSTGQGRYGYTFGSGTRLTVV.

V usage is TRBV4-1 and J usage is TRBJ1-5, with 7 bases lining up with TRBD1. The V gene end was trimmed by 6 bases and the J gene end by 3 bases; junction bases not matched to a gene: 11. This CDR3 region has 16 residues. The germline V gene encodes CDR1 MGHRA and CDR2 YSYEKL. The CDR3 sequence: CASSLQGTGFNQPQHF. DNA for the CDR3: TGCGCCAGCAGTCTACAGGGGACCGGATTCAATCAGCCCCAGCATTTT.

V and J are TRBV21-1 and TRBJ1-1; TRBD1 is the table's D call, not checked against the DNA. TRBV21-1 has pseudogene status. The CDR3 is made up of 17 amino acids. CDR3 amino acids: CASRPGQGASEDTEAFF. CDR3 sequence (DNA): TGTGCCAGCAGGCCGGGACAGGGGGCTTCGGAGGACACTGAAGCTTTCTTT.

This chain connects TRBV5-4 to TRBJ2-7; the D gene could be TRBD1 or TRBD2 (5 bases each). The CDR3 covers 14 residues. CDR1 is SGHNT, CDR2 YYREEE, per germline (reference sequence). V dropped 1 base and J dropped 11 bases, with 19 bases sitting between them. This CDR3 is CASSLSTTPWGKYF. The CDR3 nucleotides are TGTGCCAGCAGCTTGTCCACCACCCCTTGGGGGAAGTACTTC.

The DNA of the CDR3 is TGTGCCAGCAGTTATCTCACAGGGGATGAGCAGTTCTTC. The encoded protein is CASSYLTGDEQFF. The chain couples TRBV6-5 to TRBJ2-1; TRBD1 matches 7 bases. Germline V CDR1 and CDR2: MNHEY, SVGAGI. The CDR3 extends over 13 amino acids. J gave up 8 bases and V 3 bases, and 4 bases lay outside the gene matches.

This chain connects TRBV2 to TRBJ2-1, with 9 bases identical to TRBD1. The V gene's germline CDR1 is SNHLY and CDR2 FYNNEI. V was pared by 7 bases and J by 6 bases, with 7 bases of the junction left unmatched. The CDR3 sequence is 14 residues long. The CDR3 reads CASKQDRGINEQFF. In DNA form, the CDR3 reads TGTGCCAGCAAGCAGGACAGGGGTATCAATGAGCAGTTCTTC.

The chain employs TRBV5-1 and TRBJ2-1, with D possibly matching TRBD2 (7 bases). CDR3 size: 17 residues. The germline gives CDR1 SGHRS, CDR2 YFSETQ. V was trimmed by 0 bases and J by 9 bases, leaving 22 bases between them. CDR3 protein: CASSLVGGRTQGSEQFF. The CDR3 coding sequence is TGCGCCAGCAGCTTGGTGGGGGGGAGGACCCAGGGGAGTGAGCAGTTCTTC. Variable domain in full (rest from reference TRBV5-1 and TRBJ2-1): KAGVTQTPRYLIKTRGQQVTLSCSPISGHRSVSWYQQTPGQGLQFLFEYFSETQRNKGNFPGRFSGRQFSNSRSEMNVSTLELGDSALYLCASSLVGGRTQGSEQFFGPGTRLTVL.

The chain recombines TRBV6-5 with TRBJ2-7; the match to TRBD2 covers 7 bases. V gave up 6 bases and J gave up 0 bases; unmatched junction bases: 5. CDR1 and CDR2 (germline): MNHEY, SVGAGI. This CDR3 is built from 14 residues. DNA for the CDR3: TGTGCCAGCAGGAGAGCGGGACTCTCCTACGAGCAGTACTTC. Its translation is CASRRAGLSYEQYF.

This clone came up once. CDR3 amino acids: CASSLAGQGAWETQYF. For the CDR3, the DNA is TGCGCCAGCAGCTTGGCCGGACAGGGGGCATGGGAGACCCAGTACTTC. The chain links TRBV5-1 to TRBJ2-5; 11 nucleotides line up with TRBD1. Germline V gene sequence: CDR1 SGHRS, CDR2 YFSETQ. V was clipped by 0 bases and J by 5 bases; unmatched bases: 6. This CDR3 is 16 amino acids long.

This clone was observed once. CDR3 coding DNA: TGTGCCAGCAGTGAAGGGCCCACTGAGACCCAGTACTTC. Amino acids: CASSEGPTETQYF. The J gene is TRBJ2-5, the V gene TRBV2; D remains ambiguous. Trimming cost V 1 base and J 5 bases, with 8 bases left between them. This CDR3 spans 13 amino acids. Looked up from germline, CDR1 is SNHLY and CDR2 is FYNNEI.

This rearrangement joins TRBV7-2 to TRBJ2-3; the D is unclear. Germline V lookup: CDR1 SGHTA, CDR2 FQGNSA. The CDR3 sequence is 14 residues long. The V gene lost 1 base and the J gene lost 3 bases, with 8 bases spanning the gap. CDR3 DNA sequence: TGTGCCAGCAGCTTAGGACATTTAACAGATACGCAGTATTTT. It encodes CASSLGHLTDTQYF.

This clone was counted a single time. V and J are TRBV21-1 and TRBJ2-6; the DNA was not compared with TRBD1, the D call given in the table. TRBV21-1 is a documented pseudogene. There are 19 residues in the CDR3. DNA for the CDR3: TGTGCCAGCAGCAAAGTACTTTATAGGGGTACTACTGGGGCCAACGTCCTGACTTTC. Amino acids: CASSKVLYRGTTGANVLTF.

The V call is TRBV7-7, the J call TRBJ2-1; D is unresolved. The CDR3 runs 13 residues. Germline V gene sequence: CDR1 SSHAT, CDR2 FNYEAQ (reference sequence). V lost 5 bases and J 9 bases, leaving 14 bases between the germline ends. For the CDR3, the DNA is TGTGCCAGCAGCCAACAGTATAGTTTTGAGCAGTTCTTC. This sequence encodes CASSQQYSFEQFF.

In DNA, the CDR3 is TGTGCCAGCAGCTTAGAACCTAGGACTAGCGGGGGAAGCACAGATACGCAGTATTTT. This encodes CASSLEPRTSGGSTDTQYF. This chain connects TRBV7-6 to TRBJ2-3; 13 nucleotides align to TRBD2. Germline-derived CDR1 and CDR2 are SGHVS and FNYEAQ. Trimming cost V 1 base and J 0 bases; bases outside gene matches: 7. The length of the CDR3 is 19 residues.

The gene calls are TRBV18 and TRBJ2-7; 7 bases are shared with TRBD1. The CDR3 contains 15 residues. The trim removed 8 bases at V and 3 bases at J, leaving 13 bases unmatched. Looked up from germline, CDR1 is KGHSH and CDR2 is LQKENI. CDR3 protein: CASRRDSPTYYEQYF. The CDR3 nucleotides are TGTGCCAGCAGAAGGGACAGCCCGACCTACTACGAGCAGTACTTC.